These T cell receptor beta chains were read from a single sample in a study of blood T cells in healthy people across ages. TCRdb called the 5' RACE reads again in MiXCR, with one record for every CDR3 protein. The sample holds 1.8 million or so distinct CDR3 sequences, more than 35% seen once. The specimen sequenced was blood. Receptors originate from a human donor in good health. CDR3s include the opening cysteine and the closing phenylalanine or tryptophan. Fields, in order: V gene, CDR3 protein.

v_gene: TRBV20-1; CDR3aa: CSARVGMGAGASNEQFF
v_gene: TRBV24-1; CDR3aa: CATRGSNTEAFF
v_gene: TRBV6-5; CDR3aa: CASSYTGTLTDTQYF
v_gene: TRBV6-1; CDR3aa: CASIEGGTGTYEQYF
v_gene: TRBV20-1; CDR3aa: CSAYDRNSPLHF
v_gene: TRBV6-6; CDR3aa: CASSWAGDGRSNSPLHF
v_gene: TRBV5-6; CDR3aa: CASSAPGQSTYEQYF
v_gene: TRBV20-1; CDR3aa: CSAKSGTGSSYEQYF
v_gene: TRBV4-3; CDR3aa: CASSQVAADEQFF
v_gene: TRBV20-1; CDR3aa: CSAIYRDFRETQYF